This T cell receptor beta chain was identified in a study of CXCR3-negative and CXCR3-positive naive CD8 T cells. The length of the CDR3 is 13 residues. Germline values: CDR1 SQVTM, CDR2 ANQGSEA. Through 5' RACE with UMI labels, the TRB cDNA libraries were prepared. After re-calling the 5' RACE reads, TCRdb lists one entry per CDR3 protein, DNA absent. This sample's table has approximately 5,700 distinct CDR3 sequences. Study outcomes and limitations: Hydrophobicity was higher for TRB CDR3s found in CXCR3-positive naive cells than in CXCR3-negative naive cells. Memory cells diverged, while naive CXCR3-positive and CXCR3-negative cells had similar TRBV-TRBJ usage.

This clonotype counts as medium-sized by frequency. Its specificity is not known. The clonotype was recovered from a human donor in good health. Some clones in this sample may be carry-over from other donors' samples. This chain connects TRBV29-1 to TRBJ1-1. The sequenced sample was naive CXCR3+ CD8+ T cells from blood. The subset: CD45RO-CCR7+CD27+CD95- naive CD8+ T cells expressing CXCR3 (TNR3+). CDR3: CSVVTGRATEAFF. Looking up the rest from reference TRBV29-1 and TRBJ1-1 gives the full variable domain: SAVISQKPSRDICQRGTSLTIQCQVDSQVTMMFWYRQQPGQSLTLIATANQGSEATYESGFVIDKFPISRPNLTFSTLTVSNMSPEDSSIYLCSVVTGRATEAFFGQGTRLTVV.